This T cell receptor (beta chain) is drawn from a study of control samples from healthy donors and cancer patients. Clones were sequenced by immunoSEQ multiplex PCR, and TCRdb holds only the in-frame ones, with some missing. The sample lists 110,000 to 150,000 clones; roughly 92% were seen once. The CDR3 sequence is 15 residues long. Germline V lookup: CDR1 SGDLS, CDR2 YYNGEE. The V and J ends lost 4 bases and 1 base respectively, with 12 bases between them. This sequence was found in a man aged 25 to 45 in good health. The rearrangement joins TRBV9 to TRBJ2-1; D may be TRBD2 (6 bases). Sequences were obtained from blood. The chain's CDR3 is CASSTRLDSYNEQFF. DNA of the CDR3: TGTGCCAGCAGCACCAGACTAGATTCCTACAATGAGCAGTTCTTC. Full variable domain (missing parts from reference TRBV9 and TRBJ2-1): DSGVTQTPKHLITATGQRVTLRCSPRSGDLSVYWYQQSLDQGLQFLIQYYNGEERAKGNILERFSAQQFPDLHSELNLSSLELGDSALYFCASSTRLDSYNEQFFGPGTRLTVL.